This TCR beta chain was profiled in a study of metastatic and nonmetastatic thyroid tumors. As for the study in general: A comparison of repertoires was made across blood and tumor or nodule tissue from malignant and benign thyroid patients. Study results and limitations: It was reportedly found that TCR beta diversity was significantly higher in malignant thyroid tumors than in benign nodules, a difference seen in both blood and tumor samples.

All patients were treatment-naive before thyroid surgery. Original analysis: Researchers built a distant-metastasis classifier for papillary thyroid cancer that drew on CDR3 differences across clinicopathological groups. TCRdb re-analyzed the PCR reads through MiXCR. These V and J calls are TCRdb output, not the study's own analysis. The table shows some 40,000 clones, with approximately 13% occurring only once. This clone has a count of ten or more. Its antigen is not known. This CDR3 contains 17 residues. V lost 1 base, J lost 0 bases, and 8 bases stayed unmatched. Germline CDR1 is SGHRS and CDR2 is YFSETQ.

The gene calls are TRBV5-1 and TRBJ2-5; 8 bases align to TRBD1. Input material: blood. The TCR originated in a female donor with papillary thyroid cancer or a benign thyroid nodule (not recorded which). Some clones in this sample may be carry-over from other donors' samples. In DNA, the CDR3 is TGCGCCAGCAGCTTGCCACCGGGACAGGCTTACCAAGAGACCCAGTACTTC. This translates into CASSLPPGQAYQETQYF.